The sequence of this T cell receptor (beta chain) was determined in a study of CD8 T cells in Susac syndrome. The CDR3 has 16 amino acids. Trimming took 1 base from V and 4 from J; bases not matched to a gene: 6. The germline V gene has CDR1 SNHLY and CDR2 FYNNEI. TCR beta sequences were obtained from blood CD8+ and CD4+ T cells. The authors reverse transcribed about 0.45 to 1 ug RNA with random hexamers. Via MiXCR, TCRdb re-called the immunoSEQ multiplex PCR reads, giving one row per CDR3 protein. The sample has under 200,000 distinct CDR3 sequences; 95% to 96% are singletons. The chain joins TRBV2 to TRBJ2-1; 8 nucleotides match TRBD2. The clonotype was recovered from a human donor with Susac syndrome. What was sequenced was CD4+ T cells from PBMCs. CDR3 DNA: TGTGCCAGCAGTGAAGGTCGGGCGGGAGGTTACAATGAGCAGTTCTTC. This sequence encodes CASSEGRAGGYNEQFF.